This T cell receptor (beta chain) was sequenced during a study of T cell changes during pregnancy in multiple sclerosis (dated by TCRdb to between 2018 and 2020). About the study as a whole: The study looked at changes in the T cell repertoire across pregnancy in women with multiple sclerosis.

The CDR3 runs 15 amino acids, cysteine and phenylalanine included. Only CDR3 DNA is held: 45 bases, read in frame from base 1. The germline V gene yields KGHSH for CDR1 and LQKENI for CDR2. V loses 1 base, J loses 7 bases, and the germline ends lie 17 bases apart. The library was produced with the immunoSEQ multiplex PCR assay. TCRdb provides this immuneACCESS table in a form limited to in-frame rearrangements. Some clones are lacking; in checked studies, under half of them reflect an unresolved V gene, and why the rest are absent is not known. The sample contains over 25,000 clones, around 90% of them found a single time. The ten largest make up roughly 0.42% of the sample. In regard to this clone: Its antigen specificity is not known. Within one base of it there is no much larger clone, and no base qualities were kept.

The V and J genes are TRBV18 and TRBJ2-7; TRBD2 is a weak D gene call, 5 bases matching. The specimen comprised CD4+ T cells from peripheral blood mononuclear cells, sampled in the second trimester of pregnancy. The TCR originated in a female donor in good health, enrolled as a control in a pregnancy study. The CDR3 sequence is CASSPLNRKRIEQYF. In nucleotide form, the sequence is TGTGCCAGCTCACCACTAAATAGAAAGCGGATAGAGCAGTACTTC.